Listed below are T cell receptor beta chains from one sample, sequenced in a study of shared clonotypes between healthy human individuals. The data were produced by immunoSEQ multiplex PCR, yet TCRdb's version contains in-frame clones alone and is incomplete. The sample records hundreds of thousands of clones, approximately 80% being singletons. The sequencing input was PBMCs. These receptors were collected from a woman in her forties in good health. Some clones in this sample may be carry-over from other donors' samples. CDR3s include the opening cysteine and the closing phenylalanine or tryptophan. The D gene is left open where the match is weak. The listing skips clone size in some rows; elsewhere it reads once, few, many or a size class.

>TRBJ1-2|NA|NA|TRBV7-9
TGTGCCAGCAGCTTAGGCGAGGTTTATGGCTACACCTTC
CASSLGEVYGYTF
>TRBJ2-1|NA|TRBD2|TRBV9
TGTGCCAGCAGCCTCCGCCGCGGGAGCGCAGTCAACAATGAGCAGTTCTTC
CASSLRRGSAVNNEQFF
>TRBJ2-1|once|NA|TRBV6-1
TGTGCCAGCAGTCCGACTGGCCTTTCCTACAATGAGCAGTTCTTC
CASSPTGLSYNEQFF
>TRBJ1-4|many|NA|TRBV7-2
TGTGCCAGCAGCTTATATCCCCAAGGACAGTCGAATGAAAAACTGTTTTTT
CASSLYPQGQSNEKLFF
>TRBJ2-1|NA|TRBD2|TRBV7-3
TGTGCCAGCAGCTTAATGGCTAGCGGCAATGAGCAGTTCTTC
CASSLMASGNEQFF
>TRBJ1-3|once|NA|TRBV28
TGTGCCAGCTCTTCCGGGTCAGGGAGCCTAAGTGGAAACACCATATATTTT
CASSSGSGSLSGNTIYF
>TRBJ2-5|NA|NA|TRBV18
TGTGCCAGCTCACCACCAGCTGGAGTCGAGACCCAGTACTTC
CASSPPAGVETQYF
>TRBJ2-5|NA|NA|TRBV28
TGTGCCAGCAGCCAAGGGGGGCTCCAAGAGACCCAGTACTTC
CASSQGGLQETQYF
>TRBJ2-1|NA|NA|TRBV9
TGTGCCAGCAGCGTAGCTACGGGGGCGGGCGGGAGTTTCAATGAGCAGTTCTTC
CASSVATGAGGSFNEQFF
>TRBJ2-1|NA|TRBD1|TRBV7-9
TGTGCCAGCAGCTTAGCCTCCGGGACAGCCTCCTACAATGAGCAGTTCTTC
CASSLASGTASYNEQFF
>TRBJ2-2|NA|TRBD1|TRBV7-7
TGTGCCAGCAGCCCACAGGGGACCGGGGAGCTGTTTTTT
CASSPQGTGELFF
>TRBJ1-1|NA|NA|TRBV18
TGTGCCAGCTCACAGGGACATCTAATGAACACTGAAGCTTTCTTT
CASSQGHLMNTEAFF
>TRBJ2-2|NA|TRBD2|TRBV6-1
TGTGCCAGCAGTGCCTTAGCGGGAGGGAACACCGGGGAGCTGTTTTTT
CASSALAGGNTGELFF
>TRBJ1-2|once|TRBD1|TRBV7-9
TGTGCCAGCAGCTTAGGAGGGCTGACAGGGGAGGGGTATGGCTACACCTTC
CASSLGGLTGEGYGYTF
>TRBJ2-1|NA|TRBD2|TRBV27
TGTGCCAGCAGTTCCCCCACAGCGGGAGGAACCTACAATGAGCAGTTCTTC
CASSSPTAGGTYNEQFF
>TRBJ2-5|NA|NA|TRBV4-2
TGTGCCAGCAGCCAAGATGCAGGCCAAGAGACCCAGTACTTC
CASSQDAGQETQYF
>TRBJ1-5|few|NA|TRBV6-5
TGTGCCAGCAGCAACGGAGGTGAATTTCAGCCCCAGCATTTT
CASSNGGEFQPQHF
>TRBJ1-3|NA|NA|TRBV4-1
TGCGCCAGCAGCCAAGATTGGAAAGGTGGAAACACCATATATTTT
CASSQDWKGGNTIYF
>TRBJ2-1|NA|NA|TRBV7-8
TGTGCCAGCAGCTTACCCCGACGCGATGAGCAGTTCTTC
CASSLPRRDEQFF
>TRBJ1-2|NA|NA|TRBV7-9
TGTGCCAGCAGCTTTCCGGGATTGGACTATGGCTACACCTTC
CASSFPGLDYGYTF
>TRBJ1-4|NA|NA|TRBV9
TGTGCCAGCAGCGTTGGCCAGAGGGACCTTAATGAAAAACTGTTTTTT
CASSVGQRDLNEKLFF
>TRBJ1-4|NA|NA|TRBV7-8
TGTGCCAGCGGCAGGGGATCAACTAATGAAAAACTGTTTTTT
CASGRGSTNEKLFF
>TRBJ2-7|NA|TRBD2|TRBV28
TGTGCCAGCAGTCAAATCCCGTCTAGCGGGTCGTTTTCCTACGAGCAGTACTTC
CASSQIPSSGSFSYEQYF
>TRBJ2-5|NA|TRBD1|TRBV19
TGTGCCAGTAGTCCGGGACAGGGAATAGAGACCCAGTACTTC
CASSPGQGIETQYF
>TRBJ2-7|few|TRBD1|TRBV7-7
TGTGCTAGCAGCCCAGGACAGGGAACCTACGAGCAGTACTTC
CASSPGQGTYEQYF
>TRBJ2-2|NA|NA|TRBV6-6
TGTGCCAGCAGTTATGGGGGGGCTGGCACCGGGGAGCTGTTTTTT
CASSYGGAGTGELFF
>TRBJ2-7|few|TRBD1|TRBV7-8
TGTGCCAGCAGCCAGAGCCAACCCGGGACAGGGCACGAGCAGTACTTC
CASSQSQPGTGHEQYF
>TRBJ1-1|NA|NA|TRBV7-2
TGTGCCAGCAGCTTAATGGAAAACACTGAAGCTTTCTTT
CASSLMENTEAFF
>TRBJ2-7|NA|TRBD1|TRBV27
TGTGCCAGCAGTTTATCGACAGGGGCCTACGAGCAGTACTTC
CASSLSTGAYEQYF
>TRBJ1-4|NA|NA|TRBV5-1
TGCGCCAGCAGCTTGGCCGGAGGTAGATCAACTAATGAAAAACTGTTTTTT
CASSLAGGRSTNEKLFF
>TRBJ1-2|NA|TRBD1|TRBV4-1
TGCGCCAGCAGCCAAATGACAGGGGGCGGCTATGGCTACACCTTC
CASSQMTGGGYGYTF
>TRBJ1-2|NA|NA|TRBV7-9
TGTGCCAGCAGCTTACCGTGTCGGAACTATGGCTACACCTTC
CASSLPCRNYGYTF
>TRBJ2-5|NA|NA|TRBV27
TGTGCCAGCGCTGCCCGTGTCCGGGGAAGGGAGACCCAGTACTTC
CASAARVRGRETQYF
>TRBJ1-2|NA|TRBD1|TRBV15
TGTGCCACCAGCAGAAAGACAGGGAGTCAGACCTTC
CATSRKTGSQTF
>TRBJ2-1|NA|NA|TRBV28
TGTGCCAGCAGCCGGGATCAGGCGGGGTTAACCTACAATGAGCAGTTCTTC
CASSRDQAGLTYNEQFF
>TRBJ2-1|NA|TRBD2|TRBV27
TGTGCCAGCAGTGTACGACTAGCTGACACTTTTCGGGAGCAGTTCTTC
CASSVRLADTFREQFF
>TRBJ2-7|NA|NA|TRBV7-2
TGTGCCAGCAGCCGCGGACGGGACTACGAGCAGTACTTC
CASSRGRDYEQYF
>TRBJ2-5|NA|NA|TRBV28
TGTGCTGTAGGGTGGGGGAACCAAGAGACCCAGTACTTC
CAVGWGNQETQYF
>TRBJ2-5|NA|NA|TRBV7-3
TGTGCCAGCAGCTTAGACCCCCCGGAGACCCAGTACTTC
CASSLDPPETQYF
>TRBJ1-2|NA|NA|TRBV30
TGTGCCTGGAGTGCGGGCAGGGTAAAAGGCTACGCCTTC
CAWSAGRVKGYAF
>TRBJ2-1|NA|TRBD2|TRBV4-3
TGCGCCAGCAGCCAAGCTAGCGGGGGTTACAATGAGCAGTTCTTC
CASSQASGGYNEQFF
>TRBJ2-7|NA|NA|TRBV28
TGTGCCAGCACCCCGGGTGGTCACTACGAGCAGTACTTC
CASTPGGHYEQYF
>TRBJ2-5|few|NA|TRBV5-1
TGCGCCAGCAGCTCGGGGACTGACAGACAAGAGACCCAGTACTTC
CASSSGTDRQETQYF
>TRBJ2-7|NA|NA|TRBV5-4
TGTGCCAGCAGACCCGGGGGCTCCAGAAGCTACGAGCAGTACTTC
CASRPGGSRSYEQYF
>TRBJ2-1|NA|NA|TRBV7-3
TGTGCCAGCAGCTTAAGCGCAGGAGGAAATGAGCAGTTCTTC
CASSLSAGGNEQFF
>TRBJ1-2|few|NA|TRBV11-2
TGTGCCAGCGGGGACGGACAGTTTCTCGCCTTC
CASGDGQFLAF
>TRBJ1-3|NA|TRBD1|TRBV18
TGTGCCAGCTCACCACCTTTGGGACAGTACTCTGGAAACACCATATATTTT
CASSPPLGQYSGNTIYF
>TRBJ2-3|NA|TRBD2|TRBV7-8
TGTGCCAGCAGCTTAGTGGGAACTAGCGGACGCACAGATACGCAGTATTTT
CASSLVGTSGRTDTQYF
>TRBJ2-1|NA|TRBD2|TRBV7-9
TGTGCCAGCAGCTTAGCGGGGACTAGCGGGAGAAAGGTAGGCAATGAGCAGTTCTTC
CASSLAGTSGRKVGNEQFF
>TRBJ1-3|NA|NA|TRBV25-1
TGTGCCAGCAGGGGGCCTGGAGGGGCCCGCTCTGGAAACACCATATATTTT
CASRGPGGARSGNTIYF
>TRBJ2-2|NA|NA|TRBV7-2
TGTGCCAGCAGCTTAGGGGCCGTTTTGGGGGAGCTGTTTTTT
CASSLGAVLGELFF
>TRBJ2-2|NA|TRBD2|TRBV19
TGTGCCAGTAGTACCCAAGCGGGAGCGACCGGGGAGCTGTTTTTT
CASSTQAGATGELFF
>TRBJ1-2|NA|TRBD1|TRBV15
TGTGCCACCAGCAGATCAGGGGGGAACTATGGCTACACCTTC
CATSRSGGNYGYTF
>TRBJ2-7|NA|NA|TRBV7-8
TGTGCCAGCAGCCAAGACAGACAGACCTCCTACGAGCAGTACTTC
CASSQDRQTSYEQYF
>TRBJ1-5|NA|NA|TRBV29-1
TGCAGCGCTTCGGACGGCCTCTTGGGCAATCAGCCCCAGCATTTT
CSASDGLLGNQPQHF
>TRBJ2-3|NA|TRBD1|TRBV6-6
TGTGCCAGCAGTGACTCGACAGGGGCAGATACGCAGTATTTT
CASSDSTGADTQYF
>TRBJ1-2|many|NA|TRBV27
TGTGCCAGCCATGACGGGCTTTATGGCTACACCTTC
CASHDGLYGYTF
>TRBJ2-7|NA|TRBD2|TRBV7-6
TGTGCCAGCAGCCGAACCTCCTTTGGGAGGGCAACCTACGAGCAGTACTTC
CASSRTSFGRATYEQYF
>TRBJ2-7|NA|TRBD2|TRBV7-9
TGTGCCAGCAGCTTAGGTAGCGGGAGGGCCTACGAGCAGTACTTC
CASSLGSGRAYEQYF